These 13 T cell receptor beta chains came from one sample sequenced in a study of cytomegalovirus exposure and HLA in healthy donors. PCR was performed using 60 Vbeta and 13 Jbeta primers. Sequencing was performed with immunoSEQ multiplex PCR; in TCRdb, only in-frame clones are kept and a portion is missing. The sample lists about 160,000 clones, about 85% seen once, with under 2% in the top ten. Specimen: PBMCs. Source of these receptors: a young man in good health and CMV-seronegative.

This clone was seen more than once but under ten times. The chain carries TRBV30 and TRBJ1-1; TRBD1 matches 8 bases. Germline CDR1 reads GTSNPN; CDR2 reads SVGIG (reference sequence). This CDR3 comprises 13 residues. V lost 3 bases, J lost 4 bases, and 4 bases stayed unmatched. The DNA of the CDR3 is TGTGCCTGGAGAGATACAGGGGGCACTGAAGCTTTCTTT. Translated: CAWRDTGGTEAFF.

Here the CDR3 DNA reads TGTGCCAGCAGCGTAGGGACAGGGGATAGTTACGAGCAGTACTTC. Residues: CASSVGTGDSYEQYF. The rearrangement uses TRBV7-8 and TRBJ2-7, with TRBD1 matching over 10 bases. Germline CDR1 is SGHVS and CDR2 is FQNEAQ. CDR3 length equals 15 residues. J was trimmed by 4 bases and V by 5 bases; bases with no gene match: 8.

A note on this clone: This CDR3 is also generated by other DNA sequences in the sample. The DNA of the CDR3 is TGTGCCAGCAGCGTCGGTGGGACACCCGACGCGGATGGCTACACCTTC. It specifies CASSVGGTPDADGYTF. The chain joins TRBV9 to TRBJ1-2; D perhaps matches TRBD1 (6 bases). The CDR3 runs to 16 residues. CDR1 is SGDLS and CDR2 is YYNGEE in the germline V gene. The V end lost 2 bases, the J end lost 6 bases, and 20 bases lay between the germline ends.

The chain couples TRBV4-1 to TRBJ2-5, with 9 nucleotides matching TRBD2. Germline lookup yields CDR1 MGHRA and CDR2 YSYEKL. The length of the CDR3 is 15 residues. V lost 1 base to trimming and J lost 3 bases; unmatched junction nucleotides: 3. The CDR3: CASSQVAGEEETQYF. For the CDR3, the DNA is TGCGCCAGCAGCCAAGTAGCGGGGGAGGAAGAGACCCAGTACTTC.

This chain links TRBV12-5 with TRBJ2-2; a weak D match, TRBD2 (6 bases). Germline loops: CDR1 LGHNT, CDR2 FRNRAP. CDR3 length equals 16 residues. Between the trimmed V and J ends, which lost 0 bases and 4 bases, there was a span of 12 bases. CDR3 region: CASGLVRQGGTGELFF. The DNA of the CDR3 is TGTGCTAGTGGTTTGGTAAGGCAGGGAGGCACCGGGGAGCTGTTTTTT.

This chain's CDR3 is CACLTGTPNEQFF. The CDR3, as DNA: TGTGCCTGCCTTACAGGGACCCCCAATGAGCAGTTCTTC. V and J are TRBV2 and TRBJ2-1; D possibly corresponds to TRBD1 (6 bases). The CDR3 runs to 13 residues. V lost 11 bases to trimming and J lost 6 bases, with 17 bases between them. The germline V gene has CDR1 SNHLY and CDR2 FYNNEI.

The gene calls are TRBV18 and TRBJ2-3, with D tentatively TRBD1 (5 bases). CDR3 length: 16 residues. Germline values: CDR1 KGHSH, CDR2 LQKENI. The V end lost 2 bases, the J end lost 2 bases, and 14 bases lay between the germline ends. CDR3 protein: CASSPFGAGLTDTQYF. DNA of the CDR3: TGTGCCAGCTCACCATTTGGGGCAGGGCTCACAGATACGCAGTATTTT.

This clone has only one observation. The genes are TRBV5-4 and TRBJ1-1; no definite D call. The V gene's germline CDR1 is SGHNT and CDR2 YYREEE (reference sequence). There are 13 residues in the CDR3. The ends were cut back, 4 bases at V and 7 bases at J, with 14 bases in the middle. The CDR3 DNA is TGTGCCAGCAGCCGCCTATCGGAGTATGAAGCTTTCTTT. This translates into CASSRLSEYEAFF.

The gene calls are TRBV19 and TRBJ2-1; TRBD2 agrees at 13 bases. In germline, CDR1 is LNHDA, CDR2 SQIVND (reference sequence). V lost 6 bases and J lost 6; bases outside the gene matches: 5. CDR3 size: 15 residues. The CDR3 DNA follows: TGTGCCAGTAGCCTACTAGCGGGGGGGTTCAATGAGCAGTTCTTC. Translated: CASSLLAGGFNEQFF.

This clone appeared a single time. The chain joins TRBV15 to TRBJ2-7; 8 bases fit TRBD2. The CDR3 is made up of 14 amino acids. Germline trimming cut 2 bases from V and 4 bases from J; bases unmatched to any gene: 4. Germline CDR1 LNHNV, CDR2 YYDKDF (reference sequence). The CDR3 spells CATSRLAGQYEQYF. The CDR3 bases are TGTGCCACCAGCAGACTAGCGGGTCAATACGAGCAGTACTTC.

This clone was seen only once. V gene TRBV30 combines with J gene TRBJ1-1, with 8 positions matching TRBD1. V shed 2 bases, J shed 2 bases, and the junction held 10 bases outside the gene matches. The CDR3 sequence is 16 residues long. CDR1 is GTSNPN and CDR2 is SVGIG in the germline V gene (reference sequence). CDR3 nucleotides: TGTGCCTGGAGTCCGCCTCGGACAGGGAGTAACACTGAAGCTTTCTTT. Protein sequence: CAWSPPRTGSNTEAFF.

This chain connects TRBV7-9 to TRBJ2-7; D is possibly TRBD2 (5 bases). CDR1 SEHNR and CDR2 FQNEAQ come from the germline V gene (reference sequence). The CDR3 consists of 14 residues. V lost 4 bases to trimming and J lost 0 bases, with 10 bases between them. The CDR3 sequence is CASSSDSSSYEQYF. The DNA for the CDR3 is TGTGCCAGCAGCTCGGACTCGAGCTCCTACGAGCAGTACTTC.

In regard to this clone: Possible read error: a much larger clone is one base away. This chain connects TRBV4-1 to TRBJ1-1, with a tentative D call TRBD1 (6 bases). Germline-derived CDR1 and CDR2 are MGHRA and YSYEKL. The CDR3 has 18 residues. V was shortened by 3 bases and J by 1 base, with 21 bases between the two germline ends. CDR3 region: CASSQGAGGGTWNTEAFF. For the CDR3, the DNA is TGCGCCAGCAGCCAGGGGGCGGGGGGAGGGACATGGAACACTGAAGCTTTCTTT.